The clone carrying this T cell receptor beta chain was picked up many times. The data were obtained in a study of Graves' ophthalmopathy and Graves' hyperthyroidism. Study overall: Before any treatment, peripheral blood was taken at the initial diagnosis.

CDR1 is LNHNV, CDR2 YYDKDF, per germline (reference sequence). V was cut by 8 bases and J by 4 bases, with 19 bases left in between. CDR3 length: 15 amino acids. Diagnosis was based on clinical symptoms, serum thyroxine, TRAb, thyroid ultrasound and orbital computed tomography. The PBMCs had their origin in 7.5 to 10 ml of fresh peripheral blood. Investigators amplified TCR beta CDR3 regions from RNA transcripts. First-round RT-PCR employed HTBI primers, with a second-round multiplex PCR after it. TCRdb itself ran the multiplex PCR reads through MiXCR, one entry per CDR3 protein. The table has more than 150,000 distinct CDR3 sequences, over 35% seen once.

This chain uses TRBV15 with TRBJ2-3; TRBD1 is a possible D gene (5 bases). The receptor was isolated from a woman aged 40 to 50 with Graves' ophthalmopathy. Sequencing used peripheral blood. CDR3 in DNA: TGTGCCACCGGACATGGTTGGGGCACGGCAGATACGCAGTATTTT. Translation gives CATGHGWGTADTQYF.